The clone carrying this T cell receptor beta chain was seen repeatedly, ten times or more. These data come from a study of T-cell reconstitution after alpha-beta-depleted transplantation in children. V was shortened by 0 bases and J by 5 bases, with 3 bases between the two germline ends. CDR1 is SQVTM, CDR2 ANQGSEA, per germline. The CDR3 sequence is 11 residues long. The TCRbeta library incorporated unique molecular identifiers. Each CDR3 protein gets one entry after TCRdb re-called the PCR reads with MiXCR. Of hundreds of thousands of distinct CDR3 sequences in the sample, approximately 12% are singletons; the top ten hold about 6%.

This chain links TRBV29-1 with TRBJ2-3; D not resolved. The sequenced sample was PBMCs from the stem cell graft donor, obtained from the stem cell graft. The sequence was collected from a human donor who donated a stem cell graft to a child with combined immunodeficiency. DNA of the CDR3: TGCAGCGTTGAAGATCTAGATACGCAGTATTTT. It codes for CSVEDLDTQYF.